This TCR beta chain emerged from a study of shared clonotypes between healthy human individuals (dated by TCRdb to 2020 to 2021). Study-level background: The cohort comprised a couple of women and three men aged 18 to 49 years. Blood TCR repertoires of roughly 5 healthy adults were deeply sequenced to estimate repertoire size and the extent of clonotype sharing between individuals. Each donor's leukapheresis produced roughly between roughly 0.9 and 9 billion PBMCs. For each donor, CD4 naive and CD4 memory were each run on three plates, CD8 naive on two plates, and CD8 memory on one plate. To increase sequencing depth and limit assay-specific biases, TCR repertoire library preparation and sequencing were carried out by different laboratories using diverse techniques.

The research as a whole found: Rarefaction of sorted-subset datasets indicated incomplete sequencing despite the large sequencing depth. Sampling was limited to blood, and TCR repertoires in tissue likely differ from TCR repertoires in blood. Based on pairwise subsampling, the degree of clonotype sharing among donors was expected to be affected by sequencing depth. Compared with non-shared clonotypes, the clonotypes found in all four sorted-subset donors had higher generation probabilities. Larger estimated clonotype richness was generally found for naive subsets than for memory subsets. Across a few donors, approximately 4.9% of naive CD4, roughly 3.3% of naive CD8, 2% to 2.5% of memory CD4, and approximately 0.42% of memory CD8 clonotypes were shared. The small number of donors limited the genetic and exposure-history diversity represented.

TCR CDR3 regions were amplified from genomic DNA by multiplex PCR using the deep immunoSEQ assay. Extracted genomic DNA from each cell subset was spread evenly across all wells of several immunoSEQ 96-well plates, with each plate serving as a replicate. Each replicate PCR for sorted subsets received around 200 ng genomic DNA, equal to roughly 29,000 T cell genomes. Purified libraries were measured with a Qubit 3.0 fluorometer, size-checked on a Bioanalyzer 2100, and measured again with the KAPA Library Quantification kit. Every immunoSEQ 96-well plate was sequenced on a separate single-read 150-cycle Illumina NextSeq 550 flow cell. Per the original workflow: The immunoSEQ output contained only junctional sequences without quality scores, so filtering could not match that applied to full-length reads. Sequences were annotated with PyIR, a Python wrapper for IgBLAST v1.9, and V/J genes and CDR3 were assigned using IMGT germline references. Any read was removed if the V/J assignment was weak (E-value above 1e-6), the CDR3 was missing, or the read contained stop codons, out-of-frame junctions, or ambiguous translated residues. V3J clonotypes were defined as sequences sharing the same inferred V gene, J gene, and CDR3 amino acid sequence. The percentage overlap between two repertoires was calculated by dividing the number of shared unique clonotypes by the size of the smaller repertoire. Richness of each repertoire was evaluated using RTK rarefaction, the Chao1 estimator, and Recon v2.1 estimates of unobserved clonotypes. Generation probabilities for all TCRbeta clonotypes obtained by the gDNA method from a few donors were computed using OLGA. Not all clones reach the TCRdb copy of this immuneACCESS table, which keeps in-frame sequences only. Checked studies attribute under half of the gap to unresolved V genes and leave the rest unexplained. V and J calls and clone size come straight from that table; D and trimming were deduced from the DNA. This sample lists about 1.1 million clones; approximately 80% were detected once. The ten largest account for 0.5% to 0.65% of the sample.

Healthy HIV-negative adults with no recently reported acute infections or vaccinations were included as donors. Every donor was a Caucasian adult living in Nashville, Tennessee, USA. CD4+ T cells were enriched by magnetic negative selection; naive cells were then positively selected on CD45RA, and the negative fraction formed the memory subset. After blood collection by leukapheresis, PBMCs were isolated using Ficoll-Histopaque density gradient centrifugation and then cryopreserved in the vapor phase of liquid nitrogen. Analytical flow cytometry was used to check the purity and quantity of each magnetically sorted T cell population. Genomic DNA was isolated from every sorted fraction and measured by UV absorbance on a Nanodrop 2000c. Turning to this clone: Its antigen specificity is not known. No base quality information exists; no much larger clone differs at one position.

The clonotype originates from a man younger than 35 in good health. Some clones in this sample may be carry-over from other donors' samples. Source material: memory CD4+ T cells from PBMCs. In the paper's terms, the cell subset or site label means: CD45RA-negative fraction.

The nucleotides are TGTGCCAGCACACCACCGGGACTAGCGGGATTTTTGTCCTACAATGAGCAGTTCTTC. Translated, it reads CASTPPGLAGFLSYNEQFF. The chain joins TRBV28 to TRBJ2-1, and TRBD2 matches 13 of the central bases. The CDR3 sequence holds 19 residues, the cysteine and phenylalanine included. Just the 57-base CDR3 DNA is kept, in frame starting at base 1. V is pruned by 7 bases and J by 1 base, leaving 13 bases of the junction without a gene match. CDR1 and CDR2 (MDHEN, SYDVKM) derive from the germline V gene.